These 16 T cell receptor beta chains share one sample of origin, sequenced in a study of beta chain features in type 1 diabetes. Study findings and constraints: Within each of all four CD4+ subsets, Type 1 diabetes patients had TCRB CDR3s that were moderately but significantly shorter.

The entirety of the isolated RNA underwent reverse transcription, so expressed TCRB transcripts were sequenced. Assay used: immunoSEQ multiplex PCR; TCRdb lists only in-frame clones, some missing. There are under 300,000 clones in the sample; approximately 15% occur only once, and 0.015% to 0.02% lies in the top ten. Their specific antigens are unknown. Sequencing was done on a sample of naive CD4+ T cells from blood. Receptors were obtained from a man between 25 and 39 years old with type 1 diabetes.

The chain joins TRBV28 to TRBJ1-2; D unclear. The CDR3 runs 13 residues. Germline V gene data show CDR1 as MDHEN and CDR2 as SYDVKM. V lost 2 bases and J 0 bases, leaving 4 bases between the germline ends. The DNA for the CDR3 is TGTGCCAGCAGTTTAGAGGCTAACTATGGCTACACCTTC. This gives the protein CASSLEANYGYTF.

The genes are TRBV11-3 and TRBJ2-1, with D maybe TRBD2 (6 bases). The germline V and J ends were trimmed by 5 bases and 1 base, with 12 bases remaining between them. CDR3 length: 15 amino acids. Germline V gene data show CDR1 as SGHNT and CDR2 as YENEEA. CDR3 loop: CASSPGERSYNEQFF. Written as DNA, the CDR3 is TGTGCCAGCAGCCCGGGGGAGAGGTCCTACAATGAGCAGTTCTTC.

This clone was observed a few times. V gene TRBV12-5 combines with J gene TRBJ2-1; 7 bases agree with TRBD2. The CDR3 has 15 residues. J was trimmed by 6 bases and V by 5 bases; bases with no gene match: 10. CDR1 and CDR2 from the germline V gene are LGHNT and FRNRAP. This CDR3 is CASGITGGMRNEQFF. The CDR3 DNA reads as TGTGCTAGTGGTATTACCGGGGGGATGCGCAATGAGCAGTTCTTC.

This clone was seen only a few times. This chain joins TRBV6-5 and TRBJ2-1; 10 bases align to TRBD1. V was clipped by 3 bases and J by 6 bases; unmatched bases: 8. This CDR3 comprises 16 residues. CDR1 is MNHEY and CDR2 is SVGAGI in the germline V gene. The CDR3 coding sequence is TGTGCCAGCAGTTATACCGGACAGGGGGTCCCCAATGAGCAGTTCTTC. Amino acids: CASSYTGQGVPNEQFF.

The sample holds a few counts of this clone. The chain's CDR3 is CASSISQDANYGYTF. CDR3 DNA sequence: TGTGCCAGTAGTATATCCCAGGATGCTAACTATGGCTACACCTTC. The chain is built from TRBV19 and TRBJ1-2; D call uncertain. The CDR3 is made up of 15 amino acids. The V gene lost 2 bases and the J gene lost 0 bases, with 10 bases spanning the gap. Germline CDR1 reads LNHDA; CDR2 reads SQIVND (reference sequence).

The chain carries TRBV10-3 and TRBJ2-5; possibly TRBD1 for D (6 bases). Per the germline V gene, CDR1 is ENHRY and CDR2 is SYGVKD. V shed 4 bases and J shed 5 bases, with 11 bases lying between them. This CDR3 contains 13 residues. CDR3 amino acids: CAISGTDAETQYF. CDR3 in DNA: TGTGCCATCAGTGGGACAGACGCCGAGACCCAGTACTTC.

This clone appeared a few times. The J gene is TRBJ1-1, the V gene TRBV7-9, with D possibly matching TRBD1 (5 bases). The CDR3 loop spans 13 amino acids. Trimming took off 4 bases at V and 3 bases at J, with 9 bases between the two ends. Germline CDR1 reads SEHNR; CDR2 reads FQNEAQ (reference sequence). The CDR3 protein is CASSSPGDTEAFF. The CDR3 coding sequence is TGTGCCAGCAGCTCCCCGGGGGACACTGAAGCTTTCTTT. Based on the CDR3 plus reference TRBV7-9 and TRBJ1-1, the full variable domain is DTGVSQNPRHKITKRGQNVTFRCDPISEHNRLYWYRQTLGQGPEFLTYFQNEAQLEKSRLLSDRFSAERPKGSFSTLEIQRTEQGDSAMYLCASSSPGDTEAFFGQGTRLTVV.

This chain joins TRBV2 and TRBJ1-5; D not certain. The CDR3 has 14 residues. V lost 4 bases, J lost 6 bases, and 13 bases lay in between. The V gene's germline CDR1 is SNHLY and CDR2 FYNNEI. The CDR3 region is CASSGPPRGQPQHF. The CDR3 DNA follows: TGTGCCAGCAGTGGCCCCCCCCGAGGTCAGCCCCAGCATTTT.

This clone was recorded a few times. The rearrangement joins TRBV29-1 to TRBJ1-5; 9 bases line up with TRBD1. Germline CDR1 reads SQVTM; CDR2 reads ANQGSEA. This CDR3 comprises 13 residues. With V trimmed by 7 bases and J by 4 bases, 5 bases remained unmatched. CDR3 DNA: TGCAGCGCGGGGACAGGGATTAATCAGCCCCAGCATTTT. As protein: CSAGTGINQPQHF.

The chain couples TRBV6-5 to TRBJ1-1, with 7 bases matching TRBD1. The trim removed 5 bases at V and 7 bases at J, leaving 4 bases unmatched. This CDR3 comprises 12 residues. Germline V CDR1 and CDR2: MNHEY, SVGAGI. The CDR3 bases are TGTGCCAGCAGTCGAGGGACAGATGAAGCTTTCTTT. Translated, it gives CASSRGTDEAFF.

This clone has more than one count but fewer than ten. This chain uses TRBV15 with TRBJ2-7; a possible D gene is TRBD2 (6 bases). This CDR3 is 16 amino acids long. The ends were cut back, 0 bases at V and 5 bases at J, with 17 bases in the middle. Germline CDR1 reads LNHNV; CDR2 reads YYDKDF (reference sequence). CDR3 nucleotide sequence: TGTGCCACCAGCAGAGATCGGTCAGGAGGGATCGACGAGCAGTACTTC. Protein sequence: CATSRDRSGGIDEQYF.

This clone was counted a few times. The V and J genes are TRBV5-6 and TRBJ2-5, with D possibly matching TRBD2 (6 bases). Germline lookup yields CDR1 SGHDT and CDR2 YYEEEE. The V gene lost 0 bases and the J gene lost 3 bases, with 15 bases spanning the gap. CDR3 length: 16 residues. The CDR3 nucleotides are TGTGCCAGCAGCTTGGGGGTCCGGGGGTGGGAAGAGACCCAGTACTTC. This codes for CASSLGVRGWEETQYF.

The rearrangement links TRBV5-6 to TRBJ1-1; D is unclear. Looked up from germline, CDR1 is SGHDT and CDR2 is YYEEEE. V was clipped by 1 base and J by 2 bases, with 9 bases between them. The CDR3 consists of 14 residues. Here the CDR3 DNA reads TGTGCCAGCAGCTTGACCAGATTTAACACTGAAGCTTTCTTT. Its translation: CASSLTRFNTEAFF.

In its sample, this clone was seen a few times. In nucleotides, the CDR3 is TGTGCCAGCAGCGCCGGGACAGTCTATGGCTACACCTTC. Translating gives CASSAGTVYGYTF. This rearrangement joins TRBV5-4 to TRBJ1-2; 7 nucleotides match TRBD1. Germline V lookup: CDR1 SGHNT, CDR2 YYREEE (reference sequence). Trimming removed 4 bases from V and 4 bases from J; junction bases left unmatched: 4. The CDR3 has 13 residues. The variable domain in full, completed from reference TRBV5-4 and TRBJ1-2, reads ETGVTQSPTHLIKTRGQQVTLRCSSQSGHNTVSWYQQALGQGPQFIFQYYREEENGRGNFPPRFSGLQFPNYSSELNVNALELDDSALYLCASSAGTVYGYTFGSGTRLTVV.

This clone has just a few counts. Other nucleotide sequences in the sample specify the same CDR3. In DNA form, the CDR3 reads TGTGCCAGCAGTTACTCTAGCGGCACAGATACGCAGTATTTT. Translated: CASSYSSGTDTQYF. The rearrangement uses TRBV6-5 and TRBJ2-3; weak D call: TRBD2 (5 bases). Looked up from germline, CDR1 is MNHEY and CDR2 is SVGAGI. This CDR3 region has 14 residues. Trimming took off 0 bases at V and 1 base at J, with 5 bases between the two ends.

This clone was seen a handful of times. This chain links TRBV13 with TRBJ2-1, with TRBD2 identical over 8 bases. The CDR3 has 16 amino acids. V lost 4 bases to trimming and J lost 0 bases; unmatched junction nucleotides: 5. Germline CDR1 PRHDT, CDR2 FYEKMQ (reference sequence). The CDR3 region is CASSSSGGNSYNEQFF. In DNA, the CDR3 is TGTGCCAGCAGCTCATCGGGGGGGAACTCCTACAATGAGCAGTTCTTC.